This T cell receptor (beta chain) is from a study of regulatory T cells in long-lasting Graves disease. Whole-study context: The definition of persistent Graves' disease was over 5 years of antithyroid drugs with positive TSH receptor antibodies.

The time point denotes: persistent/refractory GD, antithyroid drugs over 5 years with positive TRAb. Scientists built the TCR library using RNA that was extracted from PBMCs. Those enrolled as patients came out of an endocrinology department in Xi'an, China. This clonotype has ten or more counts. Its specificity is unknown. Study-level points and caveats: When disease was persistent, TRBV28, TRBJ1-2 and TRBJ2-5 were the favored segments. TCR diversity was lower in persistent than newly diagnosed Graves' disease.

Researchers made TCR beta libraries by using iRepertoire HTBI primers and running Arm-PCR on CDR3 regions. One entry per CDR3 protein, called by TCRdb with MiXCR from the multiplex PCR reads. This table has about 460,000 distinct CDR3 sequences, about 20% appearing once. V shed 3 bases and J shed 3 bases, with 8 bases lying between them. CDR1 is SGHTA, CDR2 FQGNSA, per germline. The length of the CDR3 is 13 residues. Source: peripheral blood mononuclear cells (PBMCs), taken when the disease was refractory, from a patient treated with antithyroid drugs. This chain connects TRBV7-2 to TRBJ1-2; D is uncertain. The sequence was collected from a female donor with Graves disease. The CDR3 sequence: CASSFAGDYGYTF. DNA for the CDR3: TGTGCCAGCAGCTTCGCAGGCGACTATGGCTACACCTTC.